Following are 2 T cell receptor beta chains from one sample sequenced in a study of graft-versus-host responses after intestinal transplantation (dated by TCRdb to about 2021). Libraries were built with the immunoSEQ multiplex PCR assay. TCRdb holds this immuneACCESS table with in-frame rearrangements only. Some clones are missing; in checked studies, unresolved V genes explain under half, and the rest has no known cause. A total of around 30,000 clones appear in this sample, 87% of them only once. The biggest ten clones account for around 10% of the sample. The sample in question was PBMCs, obtained approximately 460 days after intestinal transplantation. The receptors here all came from a human patient who received an intestinal transplant, so some T cells may come from the graft donor.

The gene calls are TRBV5-5 and TRBJ2-7; 8 nucleotides match TRBD1. The length of the CDR3 is 15 residues. Germline V lookup: CDR1 SGHKS, CDR2 YYEKEE (reference sequence). The junction had 12 bases not matched to a gene; V was cut back by 4 bases and J by 6 bases. The CDR3 bases are TGTGCCAGCAGCCTGTTGACAGGGGCCCGAGGCGAGCAGTACTTC. Translating gives CASSLLTGARGEQYF.

This chain uses TRBV10-3 with TRBJ2-3; 7 positions match TRBD2. Germline lookup yields CDR1 ENHRY and CDR2 SYGVKD. The CDR3 sequence is 17 residues long. V gave up 6 bases and J gave up 3 bases; unmatched junction bases: 15. CDR3 amino acids: CAISATLTSLETDTQYF. CDR3 in DNA: TGTGCCATCAGCGCAACACTGACTAGCTTAGAAACAGATACGCAGTATTTT.